Listed below are T cell receptor beta chains from one sample, sequenced in a study of T cell responses to AZD1222 COVID-19 vaccine. Profiling relied on immunoSEQ multiplex PCR, and the TCRdb table lists in-frame clones only, not all of them. The sample carries 100,000 or so clones, around nine tenths recorded once. This specimen consisted of peripheral blood, obtained 28 days after the second AZD1222 dose. The receptors were gathered from an adult who received the AZD1222 COVID-19 vaccine. Both conserved end residues are part of each CDR3. The D gene is left open where the match is weak. The size field is filled for only some rows; it gives once, few, many or a size class.

V gene	clone size	D gene	J gene	CDR3 length	CDR3 DNA	CDR3 protein
TRBV7-8	NA	NA	TRBJ1-1	14	TGTGCCAGCAGCGTAGGGCGGGGGAACACTGAAGCTTTCTTT	CASSVGRGNTEAFF
TRBV11-2	NA	NA	TRBJ2-1	14	TGTGCCAGCAGCTTTCGTGACCCCGGTGTGGAGCAGTTCTTC	CASSFRDPGVEQFF
TRBV2	NA	TRBD1	TRBJ1-2	15	TGTGCCAGCAGTCCCCCGGGACAGGTCTTTTATGGCTACACCTTC	CASSPPGQVFYGYTF
TRBV10-2	NA	TRBD1	TRBJ1-1	14	TGCGCCAGCAGTATGACAGGGGGGATCACTGAAGCTTTCTTT	CASSMTGGITEAFF
TRBV11-3	NA	TRBD1	TRBJ1-1	15	TGTGCCAGCAGCTTAACCGGGACAGGGCAAACTGAAGCTTTCTTT	CASSLTGTGQTEAFF
TRBV2	NA	TRBD1	TRBJ1-2	15	TGTGCCAGCAGTGAAATTAGGGGGACAGCGAATGGCTACACCTTC	CASSEIRGTANGYTF
TRBV5-8	NA	NA	TRBJ1-3	15	TGTGCCAGCATGTCCGGGACACTCTCTGGAAACACCATATATTTT	CASMSGTLSGNTIYF
TRBV30	NA	TRBD1	TRBJ1-6	15	TGTGCCTGGAGTACGACCGGGACAGGGGTTTCACCCCTCCACTTT	CAWSTTGTGVSPLHF
TRBV7-9	NA	NA	TRBJ2-1	12	TGTGCCAGCAGCTTAGTTTTGGGTGAGCAGTTCTTC	CASSLVLGEQFF
TRBV27	NA	NA	TRBJ1-2	13	TGTGCCAGCAGTCCTCACGGGAGCTATGGCTACACCTTC	CASSPHGSYGYTF
TRBV6-5	NA	TRBD1	TRBJ1-1	13	TGTGCCAGCAATAAACAGGGGACCACTGAAGCTTTCTTT	CASNKQGTTEAFF
TRBV20-1	NA	NA	TRBJ2-1	10	TGCAGTGCTCCAGCCGGAGAGCAGTTCTTC	CSAPAGEQFF
TRBV6-2/TRBV6-3	NA	NA	TRBJ1-5	19	TGTGCCAGCAGTTCTTACTCTGGGGACGGCCCTCGAAAGAATCAGCCCCAGCATTTT	CASSSYSGDGPRKNQPQHF
TRBV23-1	NA	NA	TRBJ1-2	14	TGCGCCAGCAGTTCCCCTGGGGGAGGCTATGGCTACACCTTC	CASSSPGGGYGYTF
TRBV5-1	once	NA	TRBJ2-5	14	TGCGCCAGCAGCCGCCGGACAGACCAAGAGACCCAGTACTTC	CASSRRTDQETQYF
TRBV11-2	once	NA	TRBJ2-6	13	TGTGCCAGCAGCTTAGTTAGGGCCAACGTCCTGACTTTC	CASSLVRANVLTF
TRBV5-1	NA	TRBD1	TRBJ1-2	14	TGCGCCAGCAGACCGGGACAGGAGGACTATGGCTACACCTTC	CASRPGQEDYGYTF
TRBV18	NA	NA	TRBJ1-5	15	TGTGCCAGCTCACCTGGAGGGGTGACGGGTCAGCCCCAGCATTTT	CASSPGGVTGQPQHF
TRBV6-5	NA	TRBD2	TRBJ2-7	15	TGTGCCAGCAGGATACTAGCGGGGGACTCCTACGAGCAGTACTTC	CASRILAGDSYEQYF
TRBV19	NA	NA	TRBJ1-1	12	TGTGCCAGTAGTATTTCGTGGACTGAAGCTTTCTTT	CASSISWTEAFF
TRBV6-5	NA	TRBD1	TRBJ1-6	15	TGTGCCAGCAGTTTATACAGGGGTTCGAGTTCACCCCTCCACTTT	CASSLYRGSSSPLHF
TRBV7-9	NA	TRBD1	TRBJ2-7	16	TGTGCCAGCAGCTTAGGGAGTGGGACAGCAAGTTACGAGCAGTACTTC	CASSLGSGTASYEQYF
TRBV6-5	NA	TRBD2	TRBJ2-1	15	TGTGCCAGCAGCCCGGGACTAGCGGGGTCCAATGAGCAGTTCTTC	CASSPGLAGSNEQFF
TRBV5-8	NA	NA	TRBJ2-5	15	TGTGCCAGCAGCTTGTGGCTCAGGCTCCAAGAGACCCAGTACTTC	CASSLWLRLQETQYF
TRBV29-1	NA	NA	TRBJ2-1	14	TGCAGCGTTGAAGGGGGGATGTCCTACAATGAGCAGTTCTTC	CSVEGGMSYNEQFF
TRBV19	NA	NA	TRBJ1-2	16	TGTGCCAGTAACCTCCTCCCGGGACCAATAGGGAATGGCTACACCTTC	CASNLLPGPIGNGYTF
TRBV27	NA	NA	TRBJ2-3	15	TGTGCCAGCATTCAGAGCGGGCCTAGCACAGATACGCAGTATTTT	CASIQSGPSTDTQYF
TRBV3-1/TRBV3-2	once	NA	TRBJ1-3	16	TGTGCCAGCAGCCTCTCCCGGGGATACTCTGGAAACACCATATATTTT	CASSLSRGYSGNTIYF